The clone carrying this T cell receptor beta chain was recorded a few times. These data come from a study of identical twins. A template switching step contributed a universal primer site, while unique molecular identifiers were present in the cDNA. TCRdb itself ran the 5' RACE reads through MiXCR, one entry per CDR3 protein. The repertoire consists of 240,000 or so distinct CDR3 sequences, with roughly 12% occurring once and the leading ten covering approximately 4%. CDR1 is SGDLS and CDR2 is YYNGEE in the germline V gene. The CDR3 has 17 amino acids. The trim removed 5 bases at V and 6 bases at J, leaving 10 bases unmatched. These sequences were also reported in another study, on yellow fever vaccine responses in identical twins.

The clonotype was recovered from a woman in her late teens or twenties in good health. The chain carries TRBV9 and TRBJ2-3; 15 bases map to TRBD2. Sequenced sample: memory (CD45RO+) T cells sorted from blood. For the CDR3, the DNA is TGTGCCAGCAGGCGGACTAGCGGGGGGGCCAAATTGGATACGCAGTATTTT. It is translated as CASRRTSGGAKLDTQYF.